This TCR beta chain came from a study of cytomegalovirus exposure and HLA in healthy donors. Study results and limitations: Listed as cytomegalovirus-associated were around 160 TCR beta chains. According to a subsequent analysis, TCR clusters from the first cohort were inclined to appear together in the roughly 110 validation repertoires. In vitro, three CMV-associated chains proved specific for CMV antigens.

Produced via immunoSEQ multiplex PCR; TCRdb's table is partial and in-frame only. The data contain tens of thousands of clones, about 88% of them singletons. V shed 2 bases and J shed 6 bases, with 13 bases lying between them. This CDR3 contains 13 residues. Germline V gives CDR1 GTSNPN, CDR2 SVGIG (reference sequence). Worth noting for this clone: Its specificity is not known.

Sequenced sample: PBMCs. The chain joins TRBV30 to TRBJ2-5, with D perhaps matching TRBD2 (6 bases). This receptor was obtained from a man aged 18 to 29 in good health and CMV-seronegative. Here the CDR3 DNA reads TGTGCCTGGAGTCCCTCGGAGGGCCAGACCCAGTACTTC. This sequence encodes CAWSPSEGQTQYF.